Shown below are 28 T cell receptor beta chains from a single sample sequenced in a study of T cells in Graves' hyperthyroidism and ophthalmopathy. Amplified TCR beta CDR3 regions came from RNA transcripts. Researchers ran a first-round RT-PCR on the TCR CDR3 using the HTBI primer set. TCRdb fed the multiplex PCR reads into MiXCR, producing one record per CDR3 protein. Altogether hundreds of thousands of distinct CDR3 sequences are present, around 20% being singletons, with the ten largest covering around 50%. The specimen sequenced was blood. These receptors were taken from a man aged 40-49 years with Graves' ophthalmopathy.

A word on this clonotype: The junction departs from germline at one end; a sequencing error may be responsible. V is TRBV6-2 or TRBV6-3 and J is TRBJ1-1; D possibly corresponds to TRBD1 (6 bases). The CDR3 is 17 residues long. The V gene's germline CDR1 is MNHEY and CDR2 SVGEGT. CDR3 sequence reads: CASSYWGAGVGRTEALF. CDR3 DNA sequence: TGTGCCAGCAGTTACTGGGGGGCAGGTGTCGGGCGGACTGAAGCTCTCTTT.

This chain joins TRBV7-9 and TRBJ1-1; no clear D gene. The CDR3 contains 12 residues. Germline CDR1 and CDR2: SEHNR and FQNEAQ (reference sequence). V lost 1 base, J lost 7 bases, and 7 bases lay in between. DNA for the CDR3: TGTGCCAGCAGCTTAGTGCCGTTTGAAGCTTTCTTT. It is translated as CASSLVPFEAFF.

The chain recombines TRBV20-1 with TRBJ1-3, with a weak D call TRBD1 (5 bases). V was trimmed by 5 bases and J by 0 bases, leaving 11 bases between them. Germline assignment: CDR1 DFQATT and CDR2 SNEGSKA (reference sequence). The CDR3 extends over 14 amino acids. The CDR3 spells CSAPDKPSGNTIYF. For the CDR3, the DNA is TGCAGTGCTCCGGACAAGCCCTCTGGAAACACCATATATTTT.

This clonotype turned up a few times. The junction departs from the called germline gene at one end, perhaps through a read error. This chain's CDR3 is CSCSGRAGNEQFF. For the CDR3, the DNA is TGTTCCTGTAGCGGGAGGGCCGGCAATGAGCAGTTCTTC. This chain joins TRBV20-1 and TRBJ2-1, with 11 bases aligning to TRBD2. The CDR3 has 13 residues. Germline V gene sequence: CDR1 DFQATT, CDR2 SNEGSKA (reference sequence).

This clonotype showed up many times. The chain carries TRBV3-1 and TRBJ1-2, with 7 bases aligning to TRBD1. Trimming at V came to 3 bases and at J to 0 bases, leaving 4 bases not matched to a gene. CDR1 is LGHDT and CDR2 is YNNKEL in the germline V gene (reference sequence). The CDR3 is 15 amino acids. The CDR3 here is CASSHWTGPNYGYTF. For the CDR3, the DNA is TGTGCCAGCAGCCATTGGACAGGTCCTAACTATGGCTACACCTTC.

This clonotype has a handful of counts. V usage is TRBV7-2 and J usage is TRBJ1-2; D remains ambiguous. Trimming took off 3 bases at V and 0 bases at J, with 5 bases between the two ends. The germline CDR1 and CDR2 sequences are SGHTA and FQGNSA. CDR3 length: 13 residues. The CDR3 region is CASSFRTNYGYTF. CDR3 sequence (DNA): TGTGCCAGCAGCTTCAGGACTAACTATGGCTACACCTTC.

This chain joins TRBV7-8 and TRBJ2-1; 8 bases fit TRBD2. CDR1 is SGHVS and CDR2 is FQNEAQ in the germline V gene. The CDR3 has 15 amino acids. Trimming removed 5 bases from V and 4 bases from J; junction bases left unmatched: 7. CDR3 region: CASSHRTSRYNEQFF. The CDR3 DNA reads as TGTGCCAGCAGCCACCGGACTAGCCGTTACAATGAGCAGTTCTTC.

The V gene is TRBV7-2, the J gene TRBJ2-7, with 8 positions matching TRBD1. The germline gives CDR1 SGHTA, CDR2 FQGNSA. This CDR3 is 14 amino acids long. J gave up 6 bases and V 5 bases, and 9 bases lay outside the gene matches. Written as DNA, the CDR3 is TGTGCCAGCAGCCCACGACAGGGGCGGTCCGAGCAGTACTTC. Its translation: CASSPRQGRSEQYF. The full variable domain, with the rest looked up from reference TRBV7-2 and TRBJ2-7, is GAGVSQSPSNKVTEKGKDVELRCDPISGHTALYWYRQSLGQGLEFLIYFQGNSAPDKSGLPSDRFSAERTGGSVSTLTIQRTQQEDSAVYLCASSPRQGRSEQYFGPGTRLTVT.

The V call is TRBV7-9, the J call TRBJ2-4; D is ambiguous. Germline CDR1 is SEHNR and CDR2 is FQNEAQ (reference sequence). V gave up 4 bases and J gave up 5 bases, with 12 bases separating them. CDR3 length equals 14 residues. The CDR3 loop is CASSWDKVQNIQYF. CDR3 nucleotides: TGTGCCAGCAGCTGGGATAAGGTCCAAAACATTCAGTACTTC.

This chain uses TRBV2 with TRBJ1-4; D ambiguous. CDR3 length: 14 amino acids. Germline loops: CDR1 SNHLY, CDR2 FYNNEI. V lost 2 bases and J 4 bases, leaving 8 bases between the germline ends. The CDR3 region has the DNA TGTGCCAGCAGTGAATACCAGAATAATGAAAAACTGTTTTTT. It codes for CASSEYQNNEKLFF.

This clonotype occurred many times. The rearrangement uses TRBV7-9 and TRBJ2-2, with 8 bases matching TRBD1. This CDR3 comprises 18 residues. V dropped 3 bases and J dropped 5; count of bases not matched to a gene: 14. Germline values: CDR1 SEHNR, CDR2 FQNEAQ (reference sequence). CDR3 nucleotides: TGTGCCAGCAGCTTGGACAGGGCTGGTGTTTCGGGGACCGGGGAGCTGTTTTTT. Its protein is CASSLDRAGVSGTGELFF.

This clonotype was observed at least ten times. This chain uses TRBV7-6 with TRBJ2-3; 10 nucleotides match TRBD2. There are 17 residues in the CDR3. Losses at the gene ends were 4 bases for V and 0 bases for J; bases not matched to a gene: 7. Per the germline V gene, CDR1 is SGHVS and CDR2 is FNYEAQ. In DNA form, the CDR3 reads TGTGCCAGCAGCTCCATTGCTAGCGGGGGAAGCACAGATACGCAGTATTTT. It translates to CASSSIASGGSTDTQYF. Looking up the rest from reference TRBV7-6 and TRBJ2-3 gives the full variable domain: GAGVSQSPRYKVTKRGQDVALRCDPISGHVSLYWYRQALGQGPEFLTYFNYEAQQDKSGLPNDRFSAERPEGSISTLTIQRTEQRDSAMYRCASSSIASGGSTDTQYFGPGTRLTVL.

V gene TRBV14 combines with J gene TRBJ2-3; 9 nucleotides match TRBD2. V trimming: 2 bases; J trimming: 5 bases; junction bases outside the gene matches: 5. CDR1 and CDR2 (germline): SGHDN, FVKESK. CDR3 length: 15 amino acids. The CDR3 sequence: CASSQLTSGEDTQYF. CDR3 sequence (DNA): TGTGCCAGCAGCCAATTGACTAGCGGAGAAGATACGCAGTATTTT.

The sample holds a few counts of this clonotype. CDR3 sequence reads: CASSLGQRPEAFF. CDR3 in DNA: TGTGCCAGCAGCCTAGGACAGAGACCTGAAGCTTTCTTT. This rearrangement joins TRBV7-9 to TRBJ1-1; weak D call: TRBD1 (6 bases). This CDR3 spans 13 amino acids. Trimming pared 5 bases from V and 6 bases from J, leaving 13 bases between. Germline V lookup: CDR1 SEHNR, CDR2 FQNEAQ (reference sequence).

This clonotype has ten or more counts. The rearrangement links TRBV7-2 to TRBJ2-3; D unresolved. This CDR3 comprises 13 residues. Trimming pared 4 bases from V and 6 bases from J, leaving 11 bases between. Germline loops: CDR1 SGHTA, CDR2 FQGNSA. CDR3 sequence: CASSSQFADTQYF. Written as DNA, the CDR3 is TGTGCCAGCAGCTCACAGTTTGCGGATACGCAGTATTTT.

The gene calls are TRBV7-2 and TRBJ1-2; D is possibly TRBD1 (6 bases). Germline V CDR1 and CDR2: SGHTA, FQGNSA. V was cut by 3 bases and J by 5 bases, with 13 bases left in between. The CDR3 contains 14 residues. The CDR3 nucleotides read TGTGCCAGCAGCTTCCCAGGGACATTTTATGGCTACACCTTC. Translating gives CASSFPGTFYGYTF. The whole variable domain, remainder taken from reference TRBV7-2 and TRBJ1-2, is GAGVSQSPSNKVTEKGKDVELRCDPISGHTALYWYRQSLGQGLEFLIYFQGNSAPDKSGLPSDRFSAERTGGSVSTLTIQRTQQEDSAVYLCASSFPGTFYGYTFGSGTRLTVV.

This clonotype was recorded a few times. The genes are TRBV12-3 or TRBV12-4 and TRBJ1-1; 7 nucleotides agree with TRBD1. J was trimmed by 0 bases and V by 0 bases; bases with no gene match: 1. CDR3 length equals 15 residues. This CDR3 is CASSLAGQVNTEAFF. The CDR3, as DNA: TGTGCCAGCAGTTTAGCAGGACAGGTGAACACTGAAGCTTTCTTT.

This clonotype was picked up a small number of times. The chain is built from TRBV5-8 and TRBJ2-3; perhaps TRBD2 as D (6 bases). V was pared by 2 bases and J by 2 bases, with 12 bases between. The germline gives CDR1 SGHTS, CDR2 YDEGEE. The CDR3 length is 15 residues. The DNA for the CDR3 is TGTGCCAGCAGCTTCTTCGGAGGGCTCACAGATACGCAGTATTTT. It encodes CASSFFGGLTDTQYF.

This clonotype was recorded a few times. V and J are TRBV19 and TRBJ1-1; D unclear. Germline CDR1 and CDR2: LNHDA and SQIVND (reference sequence). The CDR3 loop spans 11 amino acids. V was trimmed by 7 bases and J by 1 base, leaving 4 bases between them. CDR3 in amino acids: CASIRNTEAFF. CDR3 DNA: TGTGCCAGTATTAGGAACACTGAAGCTTTCTTT.

A few counts support this clonotype. This rearrangement joins TRBV10-3 to TRBJ2-2, with TRBD2 matching over 8 bases. Germline V gives CDR1 ENHRY, CDR2 SYGVKD. Trimming took 0 bases from V and 2 from J; bases not matched to a gene: 8. The CDR3 contains 18 residues. The CDR3 loop is CAISESLTSGTNTGELFF. CDR3 sequence (DNA): TGTGCCATCAGTGAGTCCCTCACTAGCGGAACTAACACCGGGGAGCTGTTTTTT.

The chain recombines TRBV5-1 with TRBJ2-1; D not certain. The germline CDR1 and CDR2 sequences are SGHRS and YFSETQ. V shed 4 bases and J shed 4 bases, with 15 bases lying between them. This CDR3 is built from 15 residues. CDR3 in DNA: TGCGCCAGCAGCCTCGGACCGAACCCTTACAATGAGCAGTTCTTC. This sequence encodes CASSLGPNPYNEQFF.

This clonotype has more than one count but fewer than ten. V and J are TRBV20-1 and TRBJ1-2, with D unclear. The germline gives CDR1 DFQATT, CDR2 SNEGSKA (reference sequence). The CDR3 totals 13 residues. Trimming removed 0 bases at V and 4 bases at J, with 9 bases between. The CDR3 nucleotides read TGCAGTGCTAGAGATAGGGTCACCTATGGCTACACCTTC. It translates to CSARDRVTYGYTF.

The chain couples TRBV27 to TRBJ1-6; D uncertain. The V end was cut by 6 bases, the J end by 2 bases, with 11 bases between. The germline gives CDR1 MNHEY, CDR2 SMNVEV (reference sequence). The CDR3 sequence is 15 residues long. CDR3 protein: CASSPLRAYNSPLHF. CDR3 nucleotide sequence: TGTGCCAGCAGCCCCCTAAGGGCCTATAATTCACCCCTCCACTTT.

At least ten counts were recorded for this clonotype. The CDR3 loop is CSARAGGGANSPLHF. Here the CDR3 DNA reads TGCAGTGCTAGAGCGGGTGGGGGGGCTAATTCACCCCTCCACTTT. The rearrangement links TRBV20-1 to TRBJ1-6, with TRBD1 as a possible D gene (6 bases). V dropped 1 base and J dropped 6 bases, with 13 bases sitting between them. The CDR3 is 15 amino acids. CDR1 and CDR2 from the germline V gene are DFQATT and SNEGSKA (reference sequence).

The chain links TRBV5-1 to TRBJ1-5; D perhaps matches TRBD1 (6 bases). The germline V gene has CDR1 SGHRS and CDR2 YFSETQ. Trimming shortened V by 0 bases and J by 8 bases, and 15 bases separated the two germline ends. The CDR3 sequence is 15 residues long. The CDR3 DNA sequence: TGCGCCAGCAGCTTGGACGGCAGGGGCGGTAAGCCCCAGCATTTT. It codes for CASSLDGRGGKPQHF.

V usage is TRBV4-2 and J usage is TRBJ2-7; 12 nucleotides match TRBD2. This CDR3 comprises 16 residues. Germline trimming cut 0 bases from V and 6 bases from J; bases unmatched to any gene: 6. CDR1 and CDR2 (germline): LGHNA, YNFKEQ. The CDR3 reads CASSQEGLAGGSEQYF. CDR3 coding DNA: TGTGCCAGCAGCCAAGAAGGGCTAGCGGGAGGGAGCGAGCAGTACTTC.

The V gene is TRBV5-6, the J gene TRBJ2-1, with D perhaps matching TRBD2 (5 bases). The V end lost 0 bases, the J end lost 5 bases, and 18 bases lay between the germline ends. CDR1 and CDR2 (germline): SGHDT, YYEEEE. There are 17 residues in the CDR3. The CDR3 is CASSLGPRGRWDNEQFF. The CDR3 DNA is TGTGCCAGCAGCTTGGGCCCCCGGGGTAGGTGGGACAATGAGCAGTTCTTC.

In this sample, this clonotype turned up a few times. V usage is TRBV25-1 and J usage is TRBJ2-2; tentatively, D is TRBD2 (5 bases). Per germline, CDR1 MGHDK and CDR2 SYGVNS. Trimming left V 3 bases short and J 6 bases short, with 11 bases between. The CDR3 runs to 14 residues. The CDR3 region is CASSDNKRAGELFF. As DNA, the CDR3 is TGTGCCAGCAGTGATAATAAGAGGGCCGGGGAGCTGTTTTTT.